The rows below give T cell receptor beta chains drawn from one sample of a study of cytomegalovirus exposure and HLA in healthy donors. Clones were sequenced by immunoSEQ multiplex PCR, and TCRdb holds only the in-frame ones, with some missing. The sample consists of 95,000 or so clones, 70% of them appearing once. Sequenced: PBMCs. All receptors come from a woman between 50 and 59 years old in good health and CMV-seropositive. CDR3s include the opening cysteine and the closing phenylalanine or tryptophan. Fields, in order: V gene, J gene, clone size, D gene, CDR3 protein, CDR3 DNA. A D gene is named only where the DNA matches it firmly. A clone size is listed for some rows: how often the clone was seen (once, few, many), or a class if it is expanded.

v_gene: TRBV7-8
j_gene: TRBJ2-1
abundance: .
d_gene: .
CDR3aa: CASSFGGQRGYNEQFF
CDR3nt: TGTGCCAGCAGCTTCGGGGGGCAAAGAGGCTACAATGAGCAGTTCTTC

v_gene: TRBV27
j_gene: TRBJ1-6
abundance: .
d_gene: .
CDR3aa: CASSLYQGSSYNSPLHF
CDR3nt: TGTGCCAGCAGTTTATATCAGGGGAGCTCCTATAATTCACCCCTCCACTTT

v_gene: TRBV19
j_gene: TRBJ1-2
abundance: .
d_gene: TRBD1
CDR3aa: CASSSDRMSYGYTF
CDR3nt: TGTGCCAGTAGCTCGGACAGGATGAGCTATGGCTACACCTTC

v_gene: TRBV4-3
j_gene: TRBJ2-7
abundance: .
d_gene: TRBD2
CDR3aa: CASSRATSGTSGRAYEQYF
CDR3nt: TGCGCCAGCAGCCGTGCGACCTCTGGGACTAGCGGGAGGGCCTACGAGCAGTACTTC

v_gene: TRBV6-1
j_gene: TRBJ2-1
abundance: .
d_gene: .
CDR3aa: CASSEEQGSYNEQFF
CDR3nt: TGTGCCAGCAGTGAAGAACAGGGAAGCTACAATGAGCAGTTCTTC

v_gene: TRBV6-6
j_gene: TRBJ2-7
abundance: .
d_gene: TRBD1
CDR3aa: CASSGQGTGRSYEQYF
CDR3nt: TGTGCCAGCAGTGGGCAGGGGACAGGTCGGTCCTACGAGCAGTACTTC

v_gene: TRBV19
j_gene: TRBJ1-2
abundance: .
d_gene: .
CDR3aa: CASSMRGMDGYTF
CDR3nt: TGTGCCAGTAGTATGAGAGGGATGGATGGCTACACCTTC

v_gene: TRBV5-1
j_gene: TRBJ2-7
abundance: few
d_gene: TRBD1
CDR3aa: CASSLGQGSEQYF
CDR3nt: TGCGCCAGCAGCTTGGGACAGGGGAGCGAGCAGTACTTC

v_gene: TRBV9
j_gene: TRBJ2-2
abundance: .
d_gene: TRBD1
CDR3aa: CASSRDRGPGELFF
CDR3nt: TGTGCCAGCAGCCGGGACAGGGGGCCCGGGGAGCTGTTTTTT

v_gene: TRBV4-1
j_gene: TRBJ2-1
abundance: medium-sized
d_gene: TRBD2
CDR3aa: CASSQVDMGLAKNEQFF
CDR3nt: TGCGCCAGCAGCCAAGTAGACATGGGACTAGCTAAGAATGAGCAGTTCTTC

v_gene: TRBV4-1
j_gene: TRBJ2-3
abundance: .
d_gene: .
CDR3aa: CASSQGAGRVGVSTDTQYF
CDR3nt: TGCGCCAGCAGCCAAGGGGCCGGAAGGGTGGGAGTGAGCACAGATACGCAGTATTTT

v_gene: TRBV27
j_gene: TRBJ2-1
abundance: .
d_gene: TRBD1
CDR3aa: CASSLPRTGVGNEQFF
CDR3nt: TGTGCCAGCAGTTTACCCCGGACAGGGGTAGGAAATGAGCAGTTCTTC

v_gene: TRBV9
j_gene: TRBJ1-1
abundance: .
d_gene: .
CDR3aa: CASSVGGSMNTEAFF
CDR3nt: TGTGCCAGCAGCGTAGGGGGCTCGATGAACACTGAAGCTTTCTTT

v_gene: TRBV19
j_gene: TRBJ2-2
abundance: .
d_gene: TRBD1
CDR3aa: CASSFGQGTTGELFF
CDR3nt: TGTGCCAGTAGTTTCGGACAGGGGACCACCGGGGAGCTGTTTTTT

v_gene: TRBV29-1
j_gene: TRBJ1-3
abundance: few
d_gene: .
CDR3aa: CSVVRGARNTIYF
CDR3nt: TGCAGCGTTGTACGGGGGGCGAGAAACACCATATATTTT

v_gene: TRBV19
j_gene: TRBJ1-2
abundance: .
d_gene: TRBD1
CDR3aa: CASNTGESTLYGYTF
CDR3nt: TGTGCCAGTAATACAGGGGAATCTACGCTCTATGGCTACACCTTC

v_gene: TRBV5-8
j_gene: TRBJ1-5
abundance: .
d_gene: .
CDR3aa: CANPTGTNYQPQHF
CDR3nt: TGTGCCAACCCGACCGGGACTAACTATCAGCCCCAGCATTTT

v_gene: TRBV19
j_gene: TRBJ2-7
abundance: .
d_gene: .
CDR3aa: CASSRFEGGLDEQYF
CDR3nt: TGTGCCAGTAGCCGATTCGAGGGCGGGTTGGACGAGCAGTACTTC

v_gene: TRBV4-1
j_gene: TRBJ1-2
abundance: .
d_gene: .
CDR3aa: CASSQGVQWGYTF
CDR3nt: TGCGCCAGCAGCCAAGGGGTACAGTGGGGCTACACCTTC

v_gene: TRBV7-8
j_gene: TRBJ1-1
abundance: .
d_gene: .
CDR3aa: CASSSFRGGEAFF
CDR3nt: TGTGCCAGCAGCTCTTTCAGGGGAGGGGAAGCTTTCTTT

v_gene: TRBV9
j_gene: TRBJ2-7
abundance: .
d_gene: .
CDR3aa: CASSVGDNSYEQYF
CDR3nt: TGTGCCAGCAGCGTGGGCGACAACTCCTACGAGCAGTACTTC

v_gene: TRBV28
j_gene: TRBJ1-1
abundance: .
d_gene: TRBD1
CDR3aa: CASRAGTGRTEAFF
CDR3nt: TGTGCCAGCAGGGCCGGGACAGGGAGGACTGAAGCTTTCTTT

v_gene: TRBV28
j_gene: TRBJ2-5
abundance: .
d_gene: TRBD1
CDR3aa: CASRGAQGVARETQYF
CDR3nt: TGTGCCAGCAGGGGCGCACAGGGGGTCGCTCGTGAGACCCAGTACTTC

v_gene: TRBV7-3
j_gene: TRBJ2-3
abundance: .
d_gene: TRBD1
CDR3aa: CASSLGQGTDTQYF
CDR3nt: TGTGCCAGCAGCTTAGGACAGGGCACAGATACGCAGTATTTT

v_gene: TRBV2
j_gene: TRBJ2-1
abundance: .
d_gene: TRBD2
CDR3aa: CASRRPGLAGVSSYNEQFF
CDR3nt: TGTGCCAGCAGGCGTCCGGGACTAGCGGGAGTAAGCTCCTACAATGAGCAGTTCTTC

v_gene: TRBV11-2
j_gene: TRBJ2-5
abundance: .
d_gene: .
CDR3aa: CASSFRTAQETQYF
CDR3nt: TGTGCCAGCAGCTTCAGGACAGCCCAAGAGACCCAGTACTTC

v_gene: TRBV18
j_gene: TRBJ1-1
abundance: .
d_gene: .
CDR3aa: CASSLRDRNTEAFF
CDR3nt: TGTGCCAGCTCACTTCGGGATAGGAACACTGAAGCTTTCTTT

v_gene: TRBV4-3
j_gene: TRBJ1-4
abundance: .
d_gene: .
CDR3aa: CASSQDTSRYEKLFF
CDR3nt: TGCGCCAGCAGCCAAGATACCTCCCGGTATGAAAAACTGTTTTTT

v_gene: TRBV5-1
j_gene: TRBJ2-3
abundance: .
d_gene: TRBD2
CDR3aa: CASSLGTSGSTDTQYF
CDR3nt: TGCGCCAGCAGCTTGGGGACTAGCGGGAGCACAGATACGCAGTATTTT

v_gene: TRBV27
j_gene: TRBJ2-7
abundance: .
d_gene: TRBD1
CDR3aa: CASSFAGTGAYEQYF
CDR3nt: TGTGCCAGCAGTTTCGCCGGGACAGGAGCATACGAGCAGTACTTC

v_gene: TRBV5-1
j_gene: TRBJ2-5
abundance: .
d_gene: .
CDR3aa: CASSLVQQETQYF
CDR3nt: TGCGCCAGCAGCTTGGTTCAGCAAGAGACCCAGTACTTC

v_gene: TRBV9
j_gene: TRBJ2-5
abundance: .
d_gene: .
CDR3aa: CASSVAHGQAGLQETQYF
CDR3nt: TGTGCCAGCAGCGTAGCTCACGGGCAGGCGGGCCTCCAAGAGACCCAGTACTTC

v_gene: TRBV6-1
j_gene: TRBJ1-5
abundance: .
d_gene: .
CDR3aa: CASSELQGKFQPQHF
CDR3nt: TGTGCCAGCAGCGAACTACAGGGAAAATTTCAGCCCCAGCATTTT

v_gene: TRBV30
j_gene: TRBJ2-1
abundance: .
d_gene: TRBD2
CDR3aa: CAWSGGLRTSGRGPYNEQFF
CDR3nt: TGTGCCTGGAGTGGGGGACTTCGGACTAGCGGGAGAGGGCCCTACAATGAGCAGTTCTTC

v_gene: TRBV7-3
j_gene: TRBJ2-3
abundance: .
d_gene: TRBD2
CDR3aa: CASSLMAATAGSTDTQYF
CDR3nt: TGTGCCAGCAGCTTAATGGCCGCCACAGCGGGGAGCACAGATACGCAGTATTTT

v_gene: TRBV25-1
j_gene: TRBJ1-2
abundance: .
d_gene: TRBD1
CDR3aa: CASSGTGSMYGYTF
CDR3nt: TGTGCCAGCAGTGGGACAGGCTCTATGTATGGCTACACCTTC

v_gene: TRBV2
j_gene: TRBJ1-1
abundance: few
d_gene: .
CDR3aa: CASKQGEGNTEAFF
CDR3nt: TGTGCCAGCAAACAAGGTGAGGGGAACACTGAAGCTTTCTTT

v_gene: TRBV28
j_gene: TRBJ2-6
abundance: few
d_gene: .
CDR3aa: CASSAPLPGANVLTF
CDR3nt: TGTGCCAGCAGTGCTCCTCTACCTGGGGCCAACGTCCTGACTTTC

v_gene: TRBV19
j_gene: TRBJ1-2
abundance: .
d_gene: .
CDR3aa: CASSIRGARGYTF
CDR3nt: TGTGCCAGTAGTATTCGTGGGGCGCGGGGCTACACCTTC

v_gene: TRBV6-5
j_gene: TRBJ1-2
abundance: .
d_gene: .
CDR3aa: CASSPSGRVYGYTF
CDR3nt: TGTGCCAGCAGCCCCTCCGGCAGGGTATATGGCTACACCTTC

v_gene: TRBV28
j_gene: TRBJ1-6
abundance: .
d_gene: TRBD1
CDR3aa: CASRQGAGVSPLHF
CDR3nt: TGTGCCAGTCGACAGGGGGCCGGAGTCTCACCCCTCCACTTT

v_gene: TRBV18
j_gene: TRBJ1-2
abundance: .
d_gene: .
CDR3aa: CASSQDRNYGYTF
CDR3nt: TGTGCCAGCTCACAGGACAGAAACTATGGCTACACCTTC

v_gene: TRBV18
j_gene: TRBJ2-1
abundance: .
d_gene: TRBD2
CDR3aa: CASSRSGNYNEQFF
CDR3nt: TGTGCCAGCTCACGTAGCGGGAACTACAATGAGCAGTTCTTC

v_gene: TRBV5-4
j_gene: TRBJ2-5
abundance: few
d_gene: .
CDR3aa: CASSASAGEETQYF
CDR3nt: TGTGCCAGCAGCGCGTCGGCCGGGGAAGAGACCCAGTACTTC

v_gene: TRBV29-1
j_gene: TRBJ2-3
abundance: .
d_gene: .
CDR3aa: CIAGQLLGDTQYF
CDR3nt: TGCATAGCCGGACAGCTCCTAGGGGATACGCAGTATTTT

v_gene: TRBV18
j_gene: TRBJ1-2
abundance: once
d_gene: TRBD1
CDR3aa: CASSPLQDRDRETYTF
CDR3nt: TGTGCCAGCTCACCCCTTCAAGACCGGGACAGAGAAACCTACACCTTC

v_gene: TRBV7-2
j_gene: TRBJ2-1
abundance: once
d_gene: TRBD2
CDR3aa: CASSPGTSHPSRFF
CDR3nt: TGTGCCAGCAGCCCCGGGACTAGTCACCCAAGTCGGTTCTTC

v_gene: TRBV5-6
j_gene: TRBJ2-1
abundance: once
d_gene: .
CDR3aa: CASSKGISSSSYNEQFF
CDR3nt: TGTGCCAGCAGCAAAGGAATTAGCTCCAGCTCCTACAATGAGCAGTTCTTC